The entry that follows covers one TCR beta chain sequence. CDR3 length: 16 amino acids. The germline gives CDR1 KGHSH, CDR2 LQKENI. The V gene end was trimmed by 3 bases and the J gene end by 5 bases; junction bases not matched to a gene: 7. This record belongs to a study of blood T cell repertoires in COVID-19. Turning to the study itself: COVID-19 samples from acute and convalescent phases originated in the United States, Italy and Spain.

The authors' processing: Counts of nucleated cells, estimated from reference gene primer amplification, were obtained. The repertoire was sequenced with immunoSEQ multiplex PCR; TCRdb's copy has only in-frame clones and lacks some. V, J and clone size reflect that table, while D and trimming were determined from the DNA. The table has fewer than 200,000 clones, about 91% seen once. This sequence originates from a woman in her forties or fifties with acute or convalescent COVID-19. The rearrangement uses TRBV18 and TRBJ1-1; 12 bases are shared with TRBD1. The sequenced sample consisted of peripheral blood. This chain's CDR3 is CASSPGTGGWLTEAFF. The CDR3 nucleotides are TGTGCCAGCTCACCGGGGACAGGGGGCTGGCTGACTGAAGCTTTCTTT.